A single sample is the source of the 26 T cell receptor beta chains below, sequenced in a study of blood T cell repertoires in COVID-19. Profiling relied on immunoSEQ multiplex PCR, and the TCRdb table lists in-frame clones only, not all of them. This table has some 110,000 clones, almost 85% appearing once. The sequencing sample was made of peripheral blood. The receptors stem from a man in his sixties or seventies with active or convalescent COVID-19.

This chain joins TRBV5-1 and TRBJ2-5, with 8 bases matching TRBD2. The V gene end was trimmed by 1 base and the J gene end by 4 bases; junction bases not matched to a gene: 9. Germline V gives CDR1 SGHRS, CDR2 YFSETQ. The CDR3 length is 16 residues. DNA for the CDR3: TGCGCCAGCAGCTTGCTCCGGGACGGGAGGGGAGAGACCCAGTACTTC. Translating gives CASSLLRDGRGETQYF.

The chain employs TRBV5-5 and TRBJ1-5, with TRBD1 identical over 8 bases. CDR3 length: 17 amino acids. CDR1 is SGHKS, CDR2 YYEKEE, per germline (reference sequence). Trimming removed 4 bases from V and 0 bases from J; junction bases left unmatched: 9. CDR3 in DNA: TGTGCCAGCAGCCTCCGGGACAGGACCTATAGCAATCAGCCCCAGCATTTT. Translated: CASSLRDRTYSNQPQHF.

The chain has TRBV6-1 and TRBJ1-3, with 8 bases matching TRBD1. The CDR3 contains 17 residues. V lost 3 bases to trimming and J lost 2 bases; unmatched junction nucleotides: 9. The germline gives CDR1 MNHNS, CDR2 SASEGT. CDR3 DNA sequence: TGTGCCAGCAGTGACGGGAGGACAGGGAAAACTGGAAACACCATATATTTT. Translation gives CASSDGRTGKTGNTIYF.

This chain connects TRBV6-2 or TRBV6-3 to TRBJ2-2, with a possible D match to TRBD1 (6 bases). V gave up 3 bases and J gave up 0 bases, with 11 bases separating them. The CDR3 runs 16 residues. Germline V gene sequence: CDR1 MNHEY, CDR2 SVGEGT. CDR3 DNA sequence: TGTGCCAGCAGTTATCGAACAGGGTCGAACACCGGGGAGCTGTTTTTT. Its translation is CASSYRTGSNTGELFF.

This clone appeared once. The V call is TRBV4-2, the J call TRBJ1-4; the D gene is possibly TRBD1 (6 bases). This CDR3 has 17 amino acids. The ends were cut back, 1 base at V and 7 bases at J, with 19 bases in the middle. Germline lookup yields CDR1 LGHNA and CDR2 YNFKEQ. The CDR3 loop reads CASSQVMGAGAAEKLFF. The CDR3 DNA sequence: TGTGCCAGCAGCCAAGTGATGGGGGCCGGGGCAGCTGAAAAACTGTTTTTT.

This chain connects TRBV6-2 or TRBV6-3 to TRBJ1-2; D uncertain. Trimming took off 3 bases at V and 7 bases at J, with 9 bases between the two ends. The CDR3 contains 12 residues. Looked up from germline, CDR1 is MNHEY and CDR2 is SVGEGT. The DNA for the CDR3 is TGTGCCAGCAGTTATCGGGAAATTGGCTACACCTTC. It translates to CASSYREIGYTF.

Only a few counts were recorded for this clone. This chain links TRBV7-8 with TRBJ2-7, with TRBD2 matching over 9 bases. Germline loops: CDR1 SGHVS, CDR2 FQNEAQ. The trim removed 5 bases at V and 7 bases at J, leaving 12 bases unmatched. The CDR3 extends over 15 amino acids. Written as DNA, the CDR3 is TGTGCCAGCAGCGGCACTGGCGGGAGGGCGGTGGAGCAGTACTTC. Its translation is CASSGTGGRAVEQYF.

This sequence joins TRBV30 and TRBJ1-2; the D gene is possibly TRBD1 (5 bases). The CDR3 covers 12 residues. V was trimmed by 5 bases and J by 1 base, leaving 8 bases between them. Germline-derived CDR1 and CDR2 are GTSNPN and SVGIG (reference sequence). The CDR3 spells CAWARDNYGYTF. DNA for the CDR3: TGTGCCTGGGCCAGGGATAACTATGGCTACACCTTC.

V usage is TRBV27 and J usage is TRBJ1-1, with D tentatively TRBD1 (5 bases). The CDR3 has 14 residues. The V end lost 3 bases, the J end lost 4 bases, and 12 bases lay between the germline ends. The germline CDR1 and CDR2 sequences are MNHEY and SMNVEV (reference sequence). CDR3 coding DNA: TGTGCCAGCAGTTTTGCAGGGATGGCCACTGAAGCTTTCTTT. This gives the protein CASSFAGMATEAFF.

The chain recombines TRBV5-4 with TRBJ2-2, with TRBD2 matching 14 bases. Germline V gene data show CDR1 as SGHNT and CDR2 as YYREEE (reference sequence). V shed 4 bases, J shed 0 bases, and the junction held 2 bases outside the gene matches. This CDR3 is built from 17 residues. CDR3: CASSQGLAGANTGELFF. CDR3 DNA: TGTGCCAGCAGCCAGGGACTAGCGGGGGCGAACACCGGGGAGCTGTTTTTT.

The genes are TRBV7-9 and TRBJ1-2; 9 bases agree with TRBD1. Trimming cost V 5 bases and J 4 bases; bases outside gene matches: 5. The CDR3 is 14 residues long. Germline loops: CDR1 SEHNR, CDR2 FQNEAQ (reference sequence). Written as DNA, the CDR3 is TGTGCCAGCAGCCAGGACAGGGGAGCCTATGGCTACACCTTC. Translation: CASSQDRGAYGYTF.

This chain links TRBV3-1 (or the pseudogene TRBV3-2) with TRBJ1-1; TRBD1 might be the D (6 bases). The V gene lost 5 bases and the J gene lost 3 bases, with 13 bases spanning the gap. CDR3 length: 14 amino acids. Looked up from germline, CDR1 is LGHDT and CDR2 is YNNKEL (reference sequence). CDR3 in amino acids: CASSFGTGYTEAFF. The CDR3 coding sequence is TGTGCCAGCAGCTTTGGAACAGGGTACACTGAAGCTTTCTTT.

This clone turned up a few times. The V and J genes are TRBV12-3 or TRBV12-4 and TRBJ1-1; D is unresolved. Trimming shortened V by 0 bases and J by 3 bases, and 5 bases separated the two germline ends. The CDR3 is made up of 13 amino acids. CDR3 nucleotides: TGTGCCAGCAGTTTAGCACAAGACACTGAAGCTTTCTTT. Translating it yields CASSLAQDTEAFF.

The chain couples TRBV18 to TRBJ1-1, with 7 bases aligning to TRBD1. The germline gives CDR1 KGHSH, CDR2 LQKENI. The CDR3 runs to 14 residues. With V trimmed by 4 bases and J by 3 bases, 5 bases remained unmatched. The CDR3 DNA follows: TGTGCCAGCTCACGACAGGGATCGGACACTGAAGCTTTCTTT. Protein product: CASSRQGSDTEAFF.

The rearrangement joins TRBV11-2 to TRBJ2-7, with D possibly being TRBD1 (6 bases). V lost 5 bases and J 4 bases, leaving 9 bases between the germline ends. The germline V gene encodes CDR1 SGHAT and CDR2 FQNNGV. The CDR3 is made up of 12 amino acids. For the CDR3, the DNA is TGTGCCAGCAGCCGAACAGGGTACGAGCAGTACTTC. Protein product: CASSRTGYEQYF.

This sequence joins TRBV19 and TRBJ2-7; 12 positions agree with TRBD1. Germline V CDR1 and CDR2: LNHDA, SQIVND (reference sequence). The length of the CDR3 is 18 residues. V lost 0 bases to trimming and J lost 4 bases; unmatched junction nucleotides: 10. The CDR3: CASSIDHKPGQGAYEQYF. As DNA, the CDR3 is TGTGCCAGTAGTATAGACCATAAACCGGGACAGGGGGCTTACGAGCAGTACTTC.

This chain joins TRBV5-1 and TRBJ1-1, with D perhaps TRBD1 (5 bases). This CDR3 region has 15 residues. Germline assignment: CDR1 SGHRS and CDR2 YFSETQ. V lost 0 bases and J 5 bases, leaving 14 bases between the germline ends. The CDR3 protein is CASSLVGGRGTEAFF. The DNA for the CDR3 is TGCGCCAGCAGCTTGGTGGGGGGACGGGGGACTGAAGCTTTCTTT.

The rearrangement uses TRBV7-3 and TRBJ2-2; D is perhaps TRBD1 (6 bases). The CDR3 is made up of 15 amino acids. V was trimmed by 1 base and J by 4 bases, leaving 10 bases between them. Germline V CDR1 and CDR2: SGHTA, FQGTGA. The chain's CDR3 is CASSLMGAATGELFF. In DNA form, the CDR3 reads TGTGCCAGCAGCTTAATGGGGGCGGCCACCGGGGAGCTGTTTTTT.

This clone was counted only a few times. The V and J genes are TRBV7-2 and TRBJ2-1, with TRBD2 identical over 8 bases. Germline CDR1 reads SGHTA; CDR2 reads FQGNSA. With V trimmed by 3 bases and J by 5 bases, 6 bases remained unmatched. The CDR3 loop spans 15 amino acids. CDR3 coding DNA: TGTGCCAGCAGCTTGGGTCTAGCGGGCCACAATGAGCAGTTCTTC. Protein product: CASSLGLAGHNEQFF. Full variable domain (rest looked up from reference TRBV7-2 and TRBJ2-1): GAGVSQSPSNKVTEKGKDVELRCDPISGHTALYWYRQSLGQGLEFLIYFQGNSAPDKSGLPSDRFSAERTGGSVSTLTIQRTQQEDSAVYLCASSLGLAGHNEQFFGPGTRLTVL.

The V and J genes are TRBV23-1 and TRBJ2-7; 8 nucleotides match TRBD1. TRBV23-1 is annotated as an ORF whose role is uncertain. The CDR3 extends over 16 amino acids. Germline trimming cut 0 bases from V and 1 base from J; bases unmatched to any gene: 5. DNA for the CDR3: TGCGCCAGCAGTCAATCTGGGACAGGAAAGTCCTACGAGCAGTACTTC. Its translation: CASSQSGTGKSYEQYF.

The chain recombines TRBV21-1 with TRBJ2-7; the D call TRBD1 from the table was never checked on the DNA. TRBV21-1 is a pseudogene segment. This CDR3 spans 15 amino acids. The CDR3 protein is CASRNSLGPSYEQYF. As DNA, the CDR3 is TGTGCCAGCAGGAACAGTCTTGGGCCCTCCTACGAGCAGTACTTC.

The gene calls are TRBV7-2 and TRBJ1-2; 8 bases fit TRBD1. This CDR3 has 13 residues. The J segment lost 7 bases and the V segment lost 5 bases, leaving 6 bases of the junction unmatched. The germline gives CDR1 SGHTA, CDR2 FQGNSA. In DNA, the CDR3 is TGTGCCAGCAGCATGGACAGGGTTGGTGGCTACACCTTC. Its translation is CASSMDRVGGYTF.

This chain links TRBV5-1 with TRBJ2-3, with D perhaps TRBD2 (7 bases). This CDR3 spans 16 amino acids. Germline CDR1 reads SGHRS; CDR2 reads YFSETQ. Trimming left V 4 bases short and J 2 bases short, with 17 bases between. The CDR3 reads CASSVVAGAHTDTQYF. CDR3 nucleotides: TGCGCCAGCAGCGTCGTGGCGGGGGCCCACACAGATACGCAGTATTTT.

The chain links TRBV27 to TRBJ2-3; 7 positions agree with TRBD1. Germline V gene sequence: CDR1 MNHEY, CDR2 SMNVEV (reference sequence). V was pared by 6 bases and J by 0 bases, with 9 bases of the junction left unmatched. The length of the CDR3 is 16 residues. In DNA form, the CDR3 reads TGTGCCAGCAGACCCCGACAGGGAAAGAGCACAGATACGCAGTATTTT. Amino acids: CASRPRQGKSTDTQYF.

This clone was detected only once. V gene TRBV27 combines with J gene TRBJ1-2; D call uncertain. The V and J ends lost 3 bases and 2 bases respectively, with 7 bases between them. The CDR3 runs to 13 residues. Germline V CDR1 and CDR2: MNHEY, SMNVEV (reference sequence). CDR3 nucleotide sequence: TGTGCCAGCAGTTTCGGACTGAACTATGGCTACACCTTC. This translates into CASSFGLNYGYTF.

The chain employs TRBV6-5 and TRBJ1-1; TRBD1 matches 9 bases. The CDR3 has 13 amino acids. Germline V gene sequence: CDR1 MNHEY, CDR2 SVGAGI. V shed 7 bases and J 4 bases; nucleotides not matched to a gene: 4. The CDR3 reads CASMEQGATEAFF. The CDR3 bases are TGTGCCAGCATGGAACAGGGGGCCACTGAAGCTTTCTTT.